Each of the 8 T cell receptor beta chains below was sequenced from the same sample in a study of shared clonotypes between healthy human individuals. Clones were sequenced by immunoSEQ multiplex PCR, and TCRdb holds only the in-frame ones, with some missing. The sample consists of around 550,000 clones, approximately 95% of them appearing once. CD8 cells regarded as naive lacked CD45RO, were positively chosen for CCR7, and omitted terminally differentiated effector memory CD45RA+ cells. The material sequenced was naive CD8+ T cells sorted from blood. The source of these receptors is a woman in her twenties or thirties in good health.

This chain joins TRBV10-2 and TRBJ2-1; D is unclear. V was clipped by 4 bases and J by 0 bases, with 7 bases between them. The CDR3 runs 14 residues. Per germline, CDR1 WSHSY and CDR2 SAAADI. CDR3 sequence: CASSVTASYNEQFF. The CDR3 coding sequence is TGCGCCAGCAGTGTTACTGCCTCCTACAATGAGCAGTTCTTC.

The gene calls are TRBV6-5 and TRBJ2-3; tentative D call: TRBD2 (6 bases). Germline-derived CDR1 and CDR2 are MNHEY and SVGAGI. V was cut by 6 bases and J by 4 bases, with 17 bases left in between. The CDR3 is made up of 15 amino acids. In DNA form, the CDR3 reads TGTGCCAGCAGCTCGGTAGGAGGGGTCCCAGATACGCAGTATTTT. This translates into CASSSVGGVPDTQYF.

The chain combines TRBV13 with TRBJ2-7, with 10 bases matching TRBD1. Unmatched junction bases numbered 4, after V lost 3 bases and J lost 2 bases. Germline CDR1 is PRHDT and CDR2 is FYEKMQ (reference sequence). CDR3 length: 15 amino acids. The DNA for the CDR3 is TGTGCCAGCAGCTTCGTGGGGACAGGGGCCTACGAGCAGTACTTC. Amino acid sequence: CASSFVGTGAYEQYF.

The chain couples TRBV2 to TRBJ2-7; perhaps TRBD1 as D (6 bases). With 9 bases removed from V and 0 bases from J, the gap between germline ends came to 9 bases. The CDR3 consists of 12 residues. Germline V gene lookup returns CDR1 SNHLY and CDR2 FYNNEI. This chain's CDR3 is CASRTASYEQYF. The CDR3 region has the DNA TGTGCCAGTCGGACAGCCTCCTACGAGCAGTACTTC. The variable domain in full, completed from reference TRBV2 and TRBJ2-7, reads EPEVTQTPSHQVTQMGQEVILRCVPISNHLYFYWYRQILGQKVEFLVSFYNNEISEKSEIFDDQFSVERPDGSNFTLKIRSTKLEDSAMYFCASRTASYEQYFGPGTRLTVT.

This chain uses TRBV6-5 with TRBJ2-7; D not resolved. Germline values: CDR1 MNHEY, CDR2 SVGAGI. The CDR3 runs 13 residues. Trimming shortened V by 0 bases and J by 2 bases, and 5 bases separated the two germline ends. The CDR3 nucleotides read TGTGCCAGCAGTTACTCGCAACCCTACGAGCAGTACTTC. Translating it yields CASSYSQPYEQYF.

The CDR3 sequence: CASEDSGEVQPQHF. The CDR3 DNA is TGTGCCAGCGAGGATAGCGGGGAGGTTCAGCCCCAGCATTTT. V and J are TRBV2 and TRBJ1-5; no definite D call. The ends were cut back, 8 bases at V and 6 bases at J, with 17 bases in the middle. The CDR3 sequence is 14 residues long. Germline V lookup: CDR1 SNHLY, CDR2 FYNNEI.

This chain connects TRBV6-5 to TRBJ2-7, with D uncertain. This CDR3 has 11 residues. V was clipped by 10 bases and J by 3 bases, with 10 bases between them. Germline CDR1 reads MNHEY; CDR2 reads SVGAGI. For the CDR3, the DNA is TGTGCCACCAAAGACGGCTACGAGCAGTACTTC. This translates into CATKDGYEQYF.

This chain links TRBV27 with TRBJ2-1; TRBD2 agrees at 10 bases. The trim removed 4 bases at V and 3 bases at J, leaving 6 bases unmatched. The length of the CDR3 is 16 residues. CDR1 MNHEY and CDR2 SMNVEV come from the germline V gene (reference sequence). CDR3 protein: CASSSLLAGIYNEQFF. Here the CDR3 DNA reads TGTGCCAGCAGTTCCCTACTAGCGGGGATCTACAATGAGCAGTTCTTC.